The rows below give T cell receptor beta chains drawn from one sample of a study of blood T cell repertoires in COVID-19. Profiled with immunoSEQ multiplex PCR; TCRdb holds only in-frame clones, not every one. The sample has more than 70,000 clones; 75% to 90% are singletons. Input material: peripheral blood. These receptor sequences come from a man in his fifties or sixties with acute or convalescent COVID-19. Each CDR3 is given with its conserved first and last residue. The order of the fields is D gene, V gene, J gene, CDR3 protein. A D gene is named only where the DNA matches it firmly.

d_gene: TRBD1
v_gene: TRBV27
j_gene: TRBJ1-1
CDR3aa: CASSALGTANEAFF

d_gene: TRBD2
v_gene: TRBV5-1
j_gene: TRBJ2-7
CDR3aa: CASSLYRGGLREQYF

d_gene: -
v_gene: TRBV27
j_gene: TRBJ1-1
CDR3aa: CASRNQWNTEAFF

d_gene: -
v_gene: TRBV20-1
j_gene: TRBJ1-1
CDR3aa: CSATDQGFRTEAFF

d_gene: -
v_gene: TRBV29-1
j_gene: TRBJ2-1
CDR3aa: CSVVGAGAYNEQFF

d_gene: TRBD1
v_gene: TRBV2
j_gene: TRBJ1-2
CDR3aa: CASIERGTGGNGYTF

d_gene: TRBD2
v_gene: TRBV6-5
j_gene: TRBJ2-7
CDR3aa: CASGLAGSSYEQYF

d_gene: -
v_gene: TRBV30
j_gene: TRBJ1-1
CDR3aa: CAWSRGRNTEAFF

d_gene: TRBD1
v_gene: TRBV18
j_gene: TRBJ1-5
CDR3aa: CASSRGQGEVVNQPQHF

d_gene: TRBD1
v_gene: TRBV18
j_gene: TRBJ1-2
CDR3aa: CASSPRQGSGYGYTF

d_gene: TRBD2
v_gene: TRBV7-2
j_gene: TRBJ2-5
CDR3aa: CASSRAGGLETQYF

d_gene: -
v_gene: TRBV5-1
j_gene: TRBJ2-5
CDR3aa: CASSLGGTQYF

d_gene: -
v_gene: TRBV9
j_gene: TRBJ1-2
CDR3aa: CASSVGGGASYGYTF

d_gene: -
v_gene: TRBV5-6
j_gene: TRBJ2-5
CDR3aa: CASSLGVRGAETQYF

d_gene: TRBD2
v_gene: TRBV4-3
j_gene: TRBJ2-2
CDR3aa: CASSQGGTSGGLGELFF

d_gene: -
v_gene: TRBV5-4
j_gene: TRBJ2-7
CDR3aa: CASSTDSYEQYF

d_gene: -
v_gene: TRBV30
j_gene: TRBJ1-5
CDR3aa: CAWSGGPNQPQHF

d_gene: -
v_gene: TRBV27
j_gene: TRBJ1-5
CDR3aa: CASSLPGSNQPQHF

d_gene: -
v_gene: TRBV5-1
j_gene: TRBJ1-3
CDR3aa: CASSAGRGAGNTIYF

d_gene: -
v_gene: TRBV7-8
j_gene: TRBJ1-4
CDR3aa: CASSAGGRGEKLFF

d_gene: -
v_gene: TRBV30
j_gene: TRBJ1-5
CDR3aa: CAWRAKTSNQPQHF

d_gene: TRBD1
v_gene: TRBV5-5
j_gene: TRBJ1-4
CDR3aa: CASSSRQGVEKLFF